These T cell receptor beta chains were read from a single sample in a study of graft-versus-host responses after intestinal transplantation. Sequenced by immunoSEQ multiplex PCR; TCRdb stores in-frame clones only, minus some. The sample contains approximately 63,000 clones, 94% of which appear only once. The antigens for these receptors are not known. The sequences come from unstimulated CD4+ T cells sorted from spleen or lymph node cells, collected before transplant. These receptors all come from a human donor who was the organ donor for an intestinal transplant. Both conserved end residues are part of each CDR3. The D gene is left open where the match is weak. A clone size is listed for some rows: how often the clone was seen (once, few, many), or a class if it is expanded.

13	-	TRBV5-1	TRBJ2-7	-	CASSPYDIYEQYF	TGCGCCAGCAGCCCATACGACATCTACGAGCAGTACTTC
16	-	TRBV6-6	TRBJ2-3	-	CASTPGGPLRTDTQYF	TGTGCCAGCACCCCAGGGGGGCCCCTACGCACAGATACGCAGTATTTT
16	-	TRBV18	TRBJ1-6	-	CASSPMRSSYNSPLHF	TGTGCCAGCTCACCAATGCGGAGCTCCTATAATTCACCCCTCCACTTT
16	-	TRBV7-6	TRBJ1-2	TRBD1	CASSLDRAPLEEGYTF	TGTGCCAGCAGCTTGGACAGGGCCCCGCTTGAGGAAGGCTACACCTTC
13	-	TRBV2	TRBJ2-1	-	CASIKTSYNEQFF	TGTGCCAGCATAAAGACTAGTTACAATGAGCAGTTCTTC
16	-	TRBV12-5	TRBJ1-2	-	CASGLVQGQGGEDYTF	TGTGCTAGTGGTTTGGTACAAGGGCAGGGCGGGGAAGACTACACCTTC
14	-	TRBV7-2	TRBJ2-7	-	CAGSLVGRAYEQYF	TGTGCCGGCAGCTTAGTTGGCAGGGCCTACGAGCAGTACTTC
16	-	TRBV6-6	TRBJ2-2	-	CASSPGFRENTGELFF	TGTGCCAGCAGCCCCGGGTTCCGGGAGAACACCGGGGAGCTGTTTTTT
14	-	TRBV18	TRBJ2-1	TRBD2	CASSPGTSRFEQFF	TGTGCCAGCTCACCCGGGACTAGCAGGTTTGAGCAGTTCTTC
9	-	TRBV20-1	TRBJ1-2	-	CSAKGGYTF	TGCAGTGCTAAGGGTGGCTACACCTTC
13	-	TRBV29-1	TRBJ2-3	-	CSVGSGLGDTQYF	TGCAGCGTTGGATCGGGATTAGGAGATACGCAGTATTTT
16	-	TRBV6-5	TRBJ2-7	TRBD1	CASSFNRQGATYEQYF	TGTGCCAGCAGTTTTAATAGACAGGGGGCAACCTACGAGCAGTACTTC
14	-	TRBV18	TRBJ1-3	-	CASSPQQGGNTIYF	TGTGCCAGCTCACCACAACAGGGTGGAAACACCATATATTTT
17	once	TRBV2	TRBJ1-2	-	CASTNYGGGWSYYGYTF	TGTGCCAGTACTAACTACGGTGGGGGTTGGTCCTACTATGGCTACACCTTC
14	-	TRBV7-6	TRBJ2-3	-	CASSLPRGADTQYF	TGTGCCAGCAGCCTCCCAAGGGGTGCAGATACGCAGTATTTT
15	-	TRBV5-1	TRBJ1-4	TRBD1	CASSLGTGGLEKLFF	TGCGCCAGCAGCTTGGGAACAGGGGGTCTTGAAAAACTGTTTTTT
14	-	TRBV11-3	TRBJ2-5	-	CASSFGSLQETQYF	TGTGCCAGCAGCTTTGGCAGCCTCCAAGAGACCCAGTACTTC
13	-	TRBV7-9	TRBJ1-1	-	CASSFQSNTEAFF	TGTGCCAGCAGCTTCCAGTCGAACACTGAAGCTTTCTTT
14	-	TRBV14	TRBJ1-4	-	CASSYRALNEKLFF	TGTGCCAGCAGCTACAGGGCCCTCAATGAAAAACTGTTTTTT
13	once	TRBV7-2	TRBJ1-1	-	CASSLVRVAEAFF	TGTGCCAGCAGCTTAGTCAGGGTGGCTGAAGCTTTCTTT
15	-	TRBV7-6	TRBJ2-1	-	CASSLAGGLRNEQFF	TGTGCCAGCAGCTTAGCGGGGGGCCTACGAAATGAGCAGTTCTTC
12	-	TRBV5-4	TRBJ2-5	-	CASSLTGETQYF	TGTGCCAGCAGCTTAACAGGAGAGACCCAGTACTTC
13	once	TRBV6-5	TRBJ2-5	TRBD2	CASSRGGQETQYF	TGTGCCAGCAGCCGGGGGGGTCAAGAGACCCAGTACTTC
16	-	TRBV2	TRBJ2-1	-	CASVGRGPPSYNEQFF	TGTGCCAGTGTTGGTAGAGGGCCTCCCTCCTACAATGAGCAGTTCTTC
15	-	TRBV5-1	TRBJ1-5	-	CASSPNPSPGQPQHF	TGCGCCAGCAGCCCCAACCCCAGCCCCGGTCAGCCCCAGCATTTT
15	-	TRBV5-4	TRBJ2-7	TRBD1	CASSSWGQSSYEQYF	TGTGCCAGCAGCTCATGGGGACAGTCTTCCTACGAGCAGTACTTC
15	-	TRBV4-1	TRBJ1-3	TRBD1	CASSQVPGQRNTIYF	TGCGCCAGCAGCCAAGTTCCGGGACAGCGGAACACCATATATTTT
13	few	TRBV5-6	TRBJ1-2	-	CASSLAGAGGYTF	TGTGCCAGCAGCTTAGCGGGGGCCGGTGGCTACACCTTC
16	-	TRBV10-3	TRBJ1-5	-	CAISDSLRRSNQPQHF	TGTGCCATCAGTGACTCTCTTAGACGGAGCAATCAGCCCCAGCATTTT
15	-	TRBV19	TRBJ1-1	-	CASSIGGRVNTEAFF	TGTGCCAGTAGTATTGGGGGTCGGGTGAACACTGAAGCTTTCTTT
15	-	TRBV2	TRBJ2-4	TRBD1	CASSQTGVAKNIQYF	TGTGCCAGCAGCCAGACAGGGGTGGCCAAAAACATTCAGTACTTC
14	-	TRBV5-1	TRBJ1-3	-	CASSLDNSGNTIYF	TGCGCCAGCAGCTTGGACAACTCTGGAAACACCATATATTTT
13	-	TRBV7-9	TRBJ1-2	TRBD1	CASSRGQNYGYTF	TGTGCCAGCAGCCGGGGACAGAACTATGGCTACACCTTC
13	-	TRBV6-6	TRBJ1-2	TRBD1	CASREDRGYGYTF	TGTGCCAGCAGGGAGGACAGGGGCTATGGCTACACCTTC
21	-	TRBV23-1	TRBJ1-1	-	CASSQLVPPLQGPTTNTEAFF	TGCGCCAGCAGTCAATTAGTGCCCCCTTTACAGGGTCCAACGACGAACACTGAAGCTTTCTTT
15	-	TRBV4-2	TRBJ1-1	-	CASSQPTLVNTEAFF	TGTGCCAGCAGCCAACCCACCCTTGTGAACACTGAAGCTTTCTTT
13	few	TRBV10-3	TRBJ1-4	-	CAIRSPGREKLFF	TGTGCCATCAGATCTCCGGGACGTGAAAAACTGTTTTTT
19	once	TRBV19	TRBJ2-5	TRBD2	CASSMRGLAGVAPVWTQYF	TGTGCCAGTAGTATGAGGGGACTAGCGGGGGTGGCCCCTGTCTGGACCCAGTACTTC
13	-	TRBV10-2	TRBJ2-7	-	CASTRDRAYEQYF	TGCGCCAGCACGCGGGACAGAGCCTACGAGCAGTACTTC